This T cell receptor beta chain was profiled in a study of regulatory T cells in long-lasting Graves disease (dated by TCRdb to the early 2020s). Regarding the complete study: In the newly diagnosed Graves' disease group, patients had been taking antithyroid drugs for less than 3 months. The study was conducted in China and was registered as a clinical trial. TCR sequencing covered some 13 persistent and 20 newly diagnosed Graves' disease patients, approximately 33 samples in total. This study used TCR sequencing and RNA sequencing of peripheral blood to compare persistent Graves' disease patients against newly diagnosed Graves' disease patients.

The library was obtained by multiplex PCR. The sequencing machine was an Illumina HiSeq 4000. To build TCR beta libraries, CDR3 regions were amplified by Arm-PCR using iRepertoire HTBI primers. Before sequencing, the PCR products underwent gel purification. Per the source publication's procedure: Gene usage analysis of CDR3 amino acid clonotypes relied on the roughly 67 TRBV and about 15 TRBJ segments identified across samples. COPE and FqMerger were used to merge the filtered high-quality paired reads into contigs. BLAST was used to align contigs to IMGT TRBV, TRBD and TRBJ reference genes, with CDR3 defined following IMGT. Clonotypes above 0.1% frequency were classified as highly expanded clones. Shannon entropy served as the measure of repertoire diversity, while the Gini coefficient captured V-J evenness. Clonotypes shared by more than one individual were considered public. TCRdb cleaned the public reads at Q25 with fastp, built clones with MiXCR and kept in-frame beta chains. Each entry merges the rows of one CDR3 protein and shows their most common DNA and genes. For this entry, the V and J calls and clone size follow TCRdb and not the study's own pipeline. The sample table records approximately 400,000 distinct CDR3 sequences; about 14% of these occur just once. Over 20% of the sample is in the top ten clones.

In light of the paper, this sample's time point label describes: newly diagnosed GD, antithyroid drugs for less than 3 months. For both TCR sequencing and RNA sequencing, RNA was extracted from PBMCs using TRIzol. The diagnosis of Graves' disease followed American Thyroid Association guidelines. Recruitment of patients was carried out at an endocrinology department in Xi'an, China. Each patient gave about 10 milliliters of peripheral blood, collected in an EDTA anticoagulant tube. Ficoll Paque Plus density gradient separation was used to isolate PBMCs, and no further T cell sorting was performed. RNA quality was checked with an Agilent 2100 Bioanalyzer and agarose gel, and concentration with a NanoDrop 2000. Looking up the germline V gene yields CDR1 ENHRY and CDR2 SYGVKD. The CDR3, cysteine through phenylalanine, is 14 amino acids long. Only CDR3 DNA is held: 42 bases, read in frame from base 1. V is trimmed back by 3 bases and J by 6 bases, and the junction contains 2 bases that no gene match accounts for.

Results and caveats for the whole study, not just this receptor: Patients with persistent disease shared more public clonotypes (approximately 2,500) than newly diagnosed patients did (more than 900). Persistent Graves' disease patients showed lower TCR Shannon entropy and fewer highly expanded clones than newly diagnosed patients, suggesting clonal expansion. TRBV28, TRBJ1-2 and TRBJ2-5 were preferentially used in persistent disease, while TRBV20-1 and TRBJ2-1 were favored in newly diagnosed disease. Only the TCR beta chain was sequenced and analyzed. The study examined only peripheral blood because the primary lesion, thyroid tissue, could not be accessed. As a limitation, the authors acknowledged that the small sample size may reduce accuracy.

This clonotype was recorded at least ten times. This clone's antigen is unknown. One base away there is no much larger clone; base qualities are not given. The sequenced sample was peripheral blood mononuclear cells (PBMCs), obtained at new diagnosis, from a patient treated with antithyroid drugs. The V gene is TRBV10-3 and the J gene is TRBJ2-1; 10 of the junction bases match TRBD2. The receptor comes from a female donor with Graves disease. CDR3 region: CAISDTSGVNEQFF. The DNA sequence is TGTGCCATCAGTGATACTAGCGGGGTCAATGAGCAGTTCTTC.